The 24 T cell receptor beta chains presented below share a single source sample, sequenced in a study of blood T cells in healthy people across ages. Primed by a sample-barcoded 5' primer and a J-beta primer mix, a second PCR proceeded for roughly 6 to 12 cycles. TCRdb fed the 5' RACE reads into MiXCR, producing one record per CDR3 protein. Counted here are 1.5 million to 2 million distinct CDR3 sequences, 28% occurring once; the ten biggest clones make up approximately 7.7%. The specimen sequenced was blood. The receptors were gathered from a woman aged 30 to 39 in good health.

The V call is TRBV7-9, the J call TRBJ2-4; 8 positions match TRBD1. The DNA matches TRBJ2-7 better at its end, which makes the J call doubtful. The germline CDR1 and CDR2 sequences are SEHNR and FQNEAQ (reference sequence). The CDR3 extends over 14 amino acids. The CDR3 DNA sequence: TGTGCCAGCAGACCCGGGACAGGCCGCTACGAGCAGTACTTC. It encodes CASRPGTGRYEQYF.

The CDR3 nucleotides are TGTGCCAGTAGATATTCTGAAAAACTGTTTTTT. The encoded protein is CASRYSEKLFF. The V call is TRBV19, the J call TRBJ1-4; D unresolved. V was shortened by 6 bases and J by 7 bases, with 6 bases between the two germline ends. The CDR3 totals 11 residues. The V gene's germline CDR1 is LNHDA and CDR2 SQIVND (reference sequence).

This chain links TRBV4-3 with TRBJ2-7, with 8 bases that match TRBD1. Germline V lookup: CDR1 LGHNA, CDR2 YSLEER. CDR3 size: 15 residues. Germline trimming cut 3 bases from V and 5 bases from J; bases unmatched to any gene: 9. CDR3 in amino acids: CASSHFTGGGDEQYF. In DNA form, the CDR3 reads TGCGCCAGCAGCCATTTCACAGGGGGAGGCGACGAGCAGTACTTC.

This clonotype occurred a few times. The rearrangement links TRBV24-1 to TRBJ2-3, with TRBD1 matching 7 bases. V lost 3 bases and J lost 8; bases outside the gene matches: 4. Germline values: CDR1 KGHDR, CDR2 SFDVKD. The CDR3 consists of 13 residues. CDR3 in amino acids: CATSDHDRATQYF. Written as DNA, the CDR3 is TGTGCCACCAGTGATCACGACAGGGCTACGCAGTATTTT.

V is TRBV6-5 and J is TRBJ1-3; a possible D gene is TRBD1 (6 bases). V gave up 6 bases and J gave up 0 bases, with 15 bases separating them. This CDR3 contains 16 residues. From germline, CDR1 is MNHEY and CDR2 SVGAGI. CDR3 in amino acids: CASSRSDSHSGNTIYF. The CDR3 nucleotides are TGTGCCAGCAGCCGCTCGGACAGCCACTCTGGAAACACCATATATTTT.

This clonotype has ten or more counts. This chain joins TRBV5-6 and TRBJ2-4; TRBD2 is a possible D gene (5 bases). V was cut by 0 bases and J by 7 bases, with 11 bases left in between. This CDR3 has 14 residues. Germline CDR1 reads SGHDT; CDR2 reads YYEEEE. The CDR3 sequence is CASSLAGSRNIQYF. DNA for the CDR3: TGTGCCAGCAGCTTGGCTGGGAGTAGGAACATTCAGTACTTC.

This chain joins TRBV24-1 and TRBJ1-1, with D tentatively TRBD1 (6 bases). Between the trimmed V and J ends, which lost 8 bases and 5 bases, there was a span of 11 bases. In germline, CDR1 is KGHDR, CDR2 SFDVKD. The CDR3 has 12 amino acids. CDR3 region: CATTQGNTEAFF. DNA for the CDR3: TGTGCCACCACCCAGGGGAATACTGAAGCTTTCTTT.

The chain has TRBV2 and TRBJ1-2; the D gene is possibly TRBD1 (5 bases). Trimming removed 5 bases from V and 7 bases from J, with 17 bases in between. Germline CDR1 SNHLY, CDR2 FYNNEI. The CDR3 consists of 14 residues. The CDR3 DNA is TGTGCCAGCAGTCAGGGTACGGCGACGCGTGGCTACACCTTC. Encoded protein: CASSQGTATRGYTF. The whole variable domain, filled in from reference TRBV2 and TRBJ1-2, reads EPEVTQTPSHQVTQMGQEVILRCVPISNHLYFYWYRQILGQKVEFLVSFYNNEISEKSEIFDDQFSVERPDGSNFTLKIRSTKLEDSAMYFCASSQGTATRGYTFGSGTRLTVV.

J is TRBJ2-4 and V is TRBV20-1; 7 bases align to TRBD1. Germline V gives CDR1 DFQATT, CDR2 SNEGSKA (reference sequence). The CDR3 consists of 12 residues. V lost 6 bases, J lost 13 bases, and 12 bases stayed unmatched. In DNA form, the CDR3 reads TGCAGTGCCCAAAAAGGGGGCAGAGAGCAGTACTTC. This translates into CSAQKGGREQYF.

V and J are TRBV12-3 or TRBV12-4 and TRBJ2-7; D possibly corresponds to TRBD2 (6 bases). The CDR3 runs to 14 residues. Trimming took 1 base from V and 9 from J, leaving 16 bases between them. CDR3 amino acids: CASSLGPGVRGQYF. In nucleotides, the CDR3 is TGTGCCAGCAGTTTAGGGCCGGGGGTTCGCGGGCAGTACTTC.

The rearrangement uses TRBV4-1 and TRBJ2-7, with D perhaps given as TRBD1 or TRBD2 (5 bases each). CDR3 length: 16 amino acids. Germline CDR1 and CDR2: MGHRA and YSYEKL. The germline V and J ends were trimmed by 0 bases and 2 bases, with 14 bases remaining between them. DNA of the CDR3: TGCGCCAGCAGCCAAGATCGGTCGGGGCCTCCCTACGAGCAGTACTTC. Translation: CASSQDRSGPPYEQYF.

Of note for this clonotype: A clone one base away is much larger, so this may be a read error. The V gene is TRBV9, the J gene TRBJ2-5; 10 bases align to TRBD1. The V gene's germline CDR1 is SGDLS and CDR2 YYNGEE. J was trimmed by 4 bases and V by 7 bases; bases with no gene match: 13. The CDR3 sequence is 16 residues long. This chain's CDR3 is CASCAGDRGVRETQYF. CDR3 coding DNA: TGTGCCAGCTGCGCCGGGGACAGGGGCGTGAGAGAGACCCAGTACTTC.

The chain combines TRBV30 with TRBJ1-2, with TRBD1 matching over 9 bases. CDR1 and CDR2 from the germline V gene are GTSNPN and SVGIG (reference sequence). This CDR3 is built from 13 residues. Trimming at V came to 0 bases and at J to 9 bases, leaving 5 bases not matched to a gene. CDR3 sequence reads: CAWSVSGQGSYTF. The CDR3 DNA follows: TGTGCCTGGAGTGTCTCGGGACAGGGAAGCTACACCTTC.

The rearrangement links TRBV12-5 to TRBJ2-5; 8 positions agree with TRBD1. V lost 1 base, J lost 9 bases, and 13 bases stayed unmatched. From germline, CDR1 is LGHNT and CDR2 FRNRAP. The CDR3 runs to 16 residues. CDR3 DNA sequence: TGTGCTAGTGGTTTGGACGGGGACAGGTTCGGGGAAGCCCAGTACTTC. It is translated as CASGLDGDRFGEAQYF.

A word on this clonotype: This may be a read error: a much more frequent sequence differs by one nucleotide. The chain couples TRBV14 to TRBJ2-5; tentative D call: TRBD2 (5 bases). The DNA end favors TRBJ2-7, so the J call may be wrong. Germline-derived CDR1 and CDR2 are SGHDN and FVKESK. CDR3 length equals 15 residues. The CDR3: CVSSPEGYRIYEQYF. The CDR3 region has the DNA TGTGTCAGCAGCCCAGAGGGATATAGGATCTACGAGCAGTACTTC.

This clonotype was observed a handful of times. The chain carries TRBV29-1 and TRBJ2-1; TRBD2 aligns across 9 bases. This CDR3 has 14 amino acids. The trim removed 2 bases at V and 5 bases at J, leaving 4 bases unmatched. Germline V gene data show CDR1 as SQVTM and CDR2 as ANQGSEA. The chain's CDR3 is CSVERLAGHNEQFF. Written as DNA, the CDR3 is TGCAGCGTTGAAAGGCTAGCGGGACACAATGAGCAGTTCTTC.

The chain combines TRBV27 with TRBJ2-7; 12 nucleotides align to TRBD1. The CDR3 sequence is 17 residues long. CDR1 is MNHEY and CDR2 is SMNVEV in the germline V gene (reference sequence). The V and J ends lost 3 bases and 4 bases, in that order; junction bases with no gene match: 10. The CDR3 spells CASSLFHGTGGQYEQYF. CDR3 sequence (DNA): TGTGCCAGCAGTTTGTTCCACGGGACAGGGGGCCAATACGAGCAGTACTTC.

Points on this clonotype: At one boundary the junction diverges from the germline segment, which might be a read error. J is TRBJ1-2 and V is TRBV6-1, with D maybe TRBD1 (5 bases). Germline V gives CDR1 MNHNS, CDR2 SASEGT. The CDR3 is 12 residues long. The CDR3 loop reads CASSEVRGDYTF. The CDR3, as DNA: TGTGCCAGCAGCGAAGTAAGGGGAGACTACACCTTC.

The gene calls are TRBV6-5 and TRBJ2-3; D gene ambiguous. This CDR3 is built from 13 residues. Trimming pared 6 bases from V and 6 bases from J, leaving 13 bases between. The germline CDR1 and CDR2 sequences are MNHEY and SVGAGI. CDR3 DNA: TGTGCCAGCAGCGAAAGAGGTCGGGATACGCAGTATTTT. Translated: CASSERGRDTQYF.

The chain combines TRBV11-2 with TRBJ2-7; a possible D gene is TRBD2 (5 bases). The V and J ends lost 0 bases and 2 bases respectively, with 11 bases between them. The germline gives CDR1 SGHAT, CDR2 FQNNGV. This CDR3 region has 15 residues. Here the CDR3 reads CASSLDLLVTYEQYF. In DNA, the CDR3 is TGTGCCAGCAGCTTAGATCTACTAGTTACCTACGAGCAGTACTTC. Complete variable domain (other parts from reference TRBV11-2 and TRBJ2-7): EAGVAQSPRYKIIEKRQSVAFWCNPISGHATLYWYQQILGQGPKLLIQFQNNGVVDDSQLPKDRFSAERLKGVDSTLKIQPAKLEDSAVYLCASSLDLLVTYEQYFGPGTRLTVT.

This clonotype was recorded a few times. The chain uses TRBV20-1 and TRBJ2-1; D might be TRBD2 (5 bases). This CDR3 has 15 residues. Trimming shortened V by 4 bases and J by 3 bases, and 16 bases separated the two germline ends. Germline assignment: CDR1 DFQATT and CDR2 SNEGSKA (reference sequence). CDR3 in amino acids: CSATPSGRVYNEQFF. CDR3 sequence (DNA): TGCAGTGCTACACCTTCCGGGCGGGTCTACAATGAGCAGTTCTTC.

The chain is built from TRBV28 and TRBJ2-7, with D unresolved. Germline CDR1 reads MDHEN; CDR2 reads SYDVKM. V gave up 1 base and J gave up 2 bases, with 6 bases separating them. The CDR3 is 13 residues long. CDR3 in amino acids: CASSLSSPYEQYF. The DNA for the CDR3 is TGTGCCAGCAGTTTATCGAGCCCCTACGAGCAGTACTTC.

The rearrangement uses TRBV20-1 and TRBJ2-1; TRBD2 matches at 13 bases. This CDR3 spans 21 amino acids. Germline V CDR1 and CDR2: DFQATT, SNEGSKA (reference sequence). V lost 2 bases to trimming and J lost 5 bases; unmatched junction nucleotides: 21. CDR3 in amino acids: CSARKAFGTSGISGRHNEQFF. The CDR3 DNA sequence: TGCAGTGCTAGAAAGGCCTTCGGGACTAGCGGGATTTCCGGGCGACACAATGAGCAGTTCTTC.

This chain connects TRBV12-3 or TRBV12-4 to TRBJ1-4; no definite D call. This CDR3 region has 12 residues. The V end was cut by 3 bases, the J end by 7 bases, with 6 bases between. CDR3: CASSLQIEKLFF. The CDR3 nucleotides read TGTGCCAGCAGTTTGCAGATTGAAAAACTGTTTTTT.